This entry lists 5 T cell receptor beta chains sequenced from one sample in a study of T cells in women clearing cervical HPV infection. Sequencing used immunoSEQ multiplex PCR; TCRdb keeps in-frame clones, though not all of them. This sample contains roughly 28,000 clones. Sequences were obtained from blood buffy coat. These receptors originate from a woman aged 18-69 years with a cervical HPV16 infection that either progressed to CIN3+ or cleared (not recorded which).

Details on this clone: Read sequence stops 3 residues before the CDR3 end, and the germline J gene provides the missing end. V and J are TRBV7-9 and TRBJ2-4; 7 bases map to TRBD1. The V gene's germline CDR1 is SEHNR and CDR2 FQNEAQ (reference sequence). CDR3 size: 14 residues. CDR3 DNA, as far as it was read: TGTGCCAGCAGCGAACAGGGGCCCGCCTATGGT. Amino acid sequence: CASSEQGPAYG. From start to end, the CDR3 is CASSEQGPAYGQYF.

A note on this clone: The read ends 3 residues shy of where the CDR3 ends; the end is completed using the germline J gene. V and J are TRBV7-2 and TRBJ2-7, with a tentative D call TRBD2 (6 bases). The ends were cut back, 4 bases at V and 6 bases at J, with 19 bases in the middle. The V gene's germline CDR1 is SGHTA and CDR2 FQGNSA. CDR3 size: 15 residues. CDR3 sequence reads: CASSSRGYTRAEQYF. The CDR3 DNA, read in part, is TGTGCCAGCAGCTCCCGGGGGTACACCCGAGCCGAG. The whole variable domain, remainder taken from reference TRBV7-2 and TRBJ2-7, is GAGVSQSPSNKVTEKGKDVELRCDPISGHTALYWYRQSLGQGLEFLIYFQGNSAPDKSGLPSDRFSAERTGGSVSTLTIQRTQQEDSAVYLCASSSRGYTRAEQYFGPGTRLTVT.

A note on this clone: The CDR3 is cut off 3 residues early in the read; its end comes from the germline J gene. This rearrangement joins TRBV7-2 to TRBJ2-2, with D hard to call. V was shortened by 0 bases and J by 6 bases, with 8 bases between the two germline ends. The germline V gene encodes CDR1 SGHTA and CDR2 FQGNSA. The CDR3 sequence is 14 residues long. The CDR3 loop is CASSLAPEPGELFF. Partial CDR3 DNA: TGTGCCAGCAGCTTAGCCCCCGAGCCCGGGGAG.

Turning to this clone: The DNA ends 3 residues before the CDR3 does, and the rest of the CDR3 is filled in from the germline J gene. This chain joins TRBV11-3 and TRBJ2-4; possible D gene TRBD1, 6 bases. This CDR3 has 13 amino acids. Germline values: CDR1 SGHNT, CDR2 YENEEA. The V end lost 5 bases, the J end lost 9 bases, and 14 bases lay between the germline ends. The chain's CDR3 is CASSLRQETIQYF. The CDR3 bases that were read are TGTGCCAGCAGCCTCAGACAGGAAACCATT. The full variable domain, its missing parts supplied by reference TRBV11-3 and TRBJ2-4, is EAGVVQSPRYKIIEKKQPVAFWCNPISGHNTLYWYLQNLGQGPELLIRYENEEAVDDSQLPKDRFSAERLKGVDSTLKIQPAELGDSAVYLCASSLRQETIQYFGAGTRLSVL.

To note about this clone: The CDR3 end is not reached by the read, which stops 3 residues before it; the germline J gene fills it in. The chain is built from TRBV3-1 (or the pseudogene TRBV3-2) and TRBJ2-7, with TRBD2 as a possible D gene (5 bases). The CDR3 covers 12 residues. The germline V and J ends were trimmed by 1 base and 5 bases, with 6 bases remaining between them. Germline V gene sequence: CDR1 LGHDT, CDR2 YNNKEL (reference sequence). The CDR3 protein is CASSQGSDEQYF. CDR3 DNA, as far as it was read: TGTGCCAGCAGCCAAGGTAGCGACGAG.